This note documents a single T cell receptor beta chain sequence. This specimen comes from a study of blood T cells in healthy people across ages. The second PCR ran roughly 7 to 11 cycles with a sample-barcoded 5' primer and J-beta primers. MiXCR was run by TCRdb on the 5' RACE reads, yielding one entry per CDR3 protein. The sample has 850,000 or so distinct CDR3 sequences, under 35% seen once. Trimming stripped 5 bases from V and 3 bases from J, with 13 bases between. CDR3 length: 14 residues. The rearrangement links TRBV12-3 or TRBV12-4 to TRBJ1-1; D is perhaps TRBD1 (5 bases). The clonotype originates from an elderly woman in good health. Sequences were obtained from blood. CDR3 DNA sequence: TGTGCCAGCAGTGCAGGGTTTCGGTACACTGAAGCTTTCTTT. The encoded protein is CASSAGFRYTEAFF.